A selection of T cell receptor beta chains follows, all from one sample in a study of blood T cell repertoires in COVID-19. Clones were read by immunoSEQ multiplex PCR, and TCRdb kept only the in-frame ones, dropping some. The profile shows 300,000 or so clones, approximately 90% of them singletons. Sequencing was performed on PBMCs or T cells enriched from blood (not recorded which). Every receptor here comes from a young woman who had recovered from COVID-19. Each CDR3 is given with its conserved first and last residue. A D gene is named only where the DNA matches it firmly. Size tells how often a clone was seen (once, few, many) or the class of an expanded clone, and some rows leave it out.

V: TRBV19; size: once; J: TRBJ1-6; D: .; CDR3: CASSISRATNNSPLHF; DNA: TGTGCCAGTAGTATATCCAGGGCAACGAATAATTCACCCCTCCACTTT
V: TRBV7-3; size: .; J: TRBJ1-6; D: .; CDR3: CASSLTQGSPLHF; DNA: TGTGCCAGCAGCTTAACTCAGGGTTCACCCCTCCACTTT
V: TRBV13; size: .; J: TRBJ2-7; D: TRBD1; CDR3: CASSSGQGAHEQYF; DNA: TGTGCCAGCAGCTCGGGACAGGGTGCCCACGAGCAGTACTTC
V: TRBV28; size: .; J: TRBJ2-7; D: TRBD2; CDR3: CASKVAGSSYEQYF; DNA: TGTGCCAGCAAGGTAGCGGGATCATCCTACGAGCAGTACTTC
V: TRBV7-2; size: .; J: TRBJ2-7; D: TRBD2; CDR3: CASSFLAGGPYEQYF; DNA: TGTGCCAGCAGCTTCTTAGCGGGAGGGCCCTACGAGCAGTACTTC
V: TRBV7-2; size: .; J: TRBJ2-1; D: TRBD2; CDR3: CASSPTSGNANLKQFF; DNA: TGTGCCAGCAGCCCGACGAGCGGGAACGCGAATTTAAAGCAGTTCTTC
V: TRBV11-2; size: .; J: TRBJ2-1; D: .; CDR3: CASSFSQERQALF; DNA: TGTGCCAGCAGCTTCTCTCAAGAGCGACAGGCTCTCTTC
V: TRBV3-1/TRBV3-2; size: .; J: TRBJ2-2; D: .; CDR3: CASRLPTGELFF; DNA: TGTGCCAGCCGCCTCCCGACCGGGGAGCTGTTTTTT
V: TRBV3-1/TRBV3-2; size: few; J: TRBJ1-2; D: .; CDR3: CASSQEGALPSYTF; DNA: TGTGCCAGCAGCCAAGAAGGAGCGCTCCCCAGCTACACCTTC
V: TRBV28; size: .; J: TRBJ2-1; D: TRBD2; CDR3: CASSQPGLAGYNEQFF; DNA: TGTGCCAGCAGCCAACCGGGACTAGCGGGATACAATGAGCAGTTCTTC
V: TRBV7-3; size: .; J: TRBJ2-3; D: .; CDR3: CASSYLTADTQYF; DNA: TGTGCCAGCAGCTACCTGACTGCAGATACGCAGTATTTT
V: TRBV5-1; size: .; J: TRBJ2-2; D: .; CDR3: CASSGGGSSQTGELFF; DNA: TGCGCCAGCAGCGGTGGGGGGTCTAGTCAGACCGGGGAGCTGTTTTTT
V: TRBV7-7; size: .; J: TRBJ2-2; D: TRBD2; CDR3: CASSFSSGSGGELFF; DNA: TGTGCCAGCAGCTTCTCTAGCGGGAGCGGAGGGGAGCTGTTTTTT
V: TRBV7-2; size: .; J: TRBJ2-7; D: TRBD2; CDR3: CASSFFPREGKYEQYF; DNA: TGTGCCAGCAGCTTTTTCCCTCGGGAGGGCAAGTACGAGCAGTACTTC
V: TRBV7-3; size: .; J: TRBJ1-1; D: TRBD1; CDR3: CASSPLGLDRGYTEAFF; DNA: TGTGCCAGCAGCCCACTGGGTTTGGACAGGGGGTACACTGAAGCTTTCTTT
V: TRBV24-1; size: .; J: TRBJ2-2; D: .; CDR3: CATSDLTGNTGELFF; DNA: TGTGCCACCAGTGATTTGACAGGGAACACCGGGGAGCTGTTTTTT
V: TRBV30; size: .; J: TRBJ1-6; D: TRBD1; CDR3: CAWSFLLSGTENNSPLHF; DNA: TGTGCCTGGAGTTTCCTCTTATCCGGGACAGAAAATAATTCACCCCTCCACTTT
V: TRBV24-1; size: .; J: TRBJ2-2; D: TRBD1; CDR3: CATSDDRVTTGELFF; DNA: TGTGCCACCAGTGATGACAGGGTTACCACCGGGGAGCTGTTTTTT
V: TRBV28; size: once; J: TRBJ1-5; D: TRBD1; CDR3: CASSFLTGGDQPQHF; DNA: TGTGCCAGCAGTTTCCTGACAGGGGGCGACCAGCCCCAGCATTTT
V: TRBV21-1; size: .; J: TRBJ2-3; D: .; CDR3: CASSSTTRGSTDTQYF; DNA: TGTGCCAGCAGCAGCACCACAAGGGGGAGCACAGATACGCAGTATTTT
V: TRBV11-2; size: .; J: TRBJ2-7; D: TRBD2; CDR3: CASSLGSGVTYEQYF; DNA: TGTGCCAGCAGCTTAGGTAGCGGGGTGACCTACGAGCAGTACTTC
V: TRBV18; size: .; J: TRBJ1-2; D: TRBD1; CDR3: CASSPLGQGAVDGYTF; DNA: TGTGCCAGCTCACCGTTGGGACAGGGGGCGGTTGATGGCTACACCTTC
V: TRBV30; size: .; J: TRBJ1-4; D: TRBD1; CDR3: CAWSAMIPGQGIGKLFF; DNA: TGTGCCTGGAGTGCGATGATCCCGGGACAGGGTATTGGAAAACTGTTTTTT
V: TRBV16; size: .; J: TRBJ1-2; D: TRBD1; CDR3: CASSTSTGGNYGYTF; DNA: TGTGCCAGCAGCACTTCGACAGGGGGGAACTATGGCTACACCTTC
V: TRBV19; size: .; J: TRBJ1-2; D: TRBD1; CDR3: CASSITGQGNYGYTF; DNA: TGTGCCAGTAGTATTACGGGACAGGGGAACTATGGCTACACCTTC
V: TRBV19; size: .; J: TRBJ2-7; D: TRBD1; CDR3: CASSMGQGGSYEQYF; DNA: TGTGCCAGTAGTATGGGACAGGGGGGTTCCTACGAGCAGTACTTC
V: TRBV6-2/TRBV6-3; size: .; J: TRBJ1-1; D: .; CDR3: CASSYSGGWTEAFF; DNA: TGTGCCAGCAGTTACTCGGGGGGATGGACTGAAGCTTTCTTT
V: TRBV7-8; size: .; J: TRBJ2-7; D: .; CDR3: CASSLTGGLSSYEQYF; DNA: TGTGCCAGCAGCTTAACTGGGGGGTTGAGCTCCTACGAGCAGTACTTC
V: TRBV19; size: .; J: TRBJ1-5; D: .; CDR3: CASSWRPQHF; DNA: TGTGCCAGTAGTTGGAGGCCCCAGCATTTT